This TCR beta chain was captured in a study of blood T cell repertoires in COVID-19. The wider study: Samples taken during acute and convalescent COVID-19 were collected in the United States, Italy and Spain.

V gave up 0 bases and J gave up 4 bases; unmatched junction bases: 3. The germline gives CDR1 SGHRS, CDR2 YFSETQ. CDR3 length equals 15 residues. The table came from immunoSEQ multiplex PCR; TCRdb's copy has only in-frame clones and leaves some out. The repertoire holds over 200,000 clones, with 89% as singletons. Recruits, aged roughly 18 to 89 years, lived in 24 US areas. Assignment of participants to cohorts was predicated upon participant-reported clinical history. Sequencing was performed on PBMCs or T cells enriched from blood (not recorded which). This receptor was obtained from a woman aged 30 to 39 with acute COVID-19. The J gene is TRBJ1-5, the V gene TRBV5-1; TRBD1 aligns across 8 bases. The CDR3 here is CASSLAGGENQPQHF. DNA of the CDR3: TGCGCCAGCAGCTTGGCAGGGGGCGAGAATCAGCCCCAGCATTTT.